This record looks at one TCR beta chain sequence and its context. Its antigen is unidentified. Generated by immunoSEQ multiplex PCR, the TCRdb table keeps only in-frame clones and is missing some. This repertoire shows tens of thousands of clones, over 80% found once; its top ten account for roughly 2%. The CDR3 runs to 14 residues. The V gene's germline CDR1 is SQVTM and CDR2 ANQGSEA. The J segment lost 1 base and the V segment lost 1 base, leaving 0 bases of the junction unmatched. The cohort excluded patients with autoimmune disease history or systemic immunosuppression. The data were obtained in a study of OX40 agonist ivuxolimab in advanced cancers. At the level of the study: It was ivuxolimab, an agonistic anti-OX40 (CD134) antibody, that patients were treated with.

Study-wide points: Expanded clones belonging to CD8+ T cells outnumbered, on average, those of CD4+.

V gene TRBV29-1 combines with J gene TRBJ2-3; the match to TRBD1 covers 9 bases. Sequenced here: CD4+ or CD8+ T cells sorted from blood, sampled in a trial of the OX40 agonist ivuxolimab. The TCR was taken from an adult with an advanced solid tumor such as melanoma, head and neck, liver or kidney cancer. CDR3 residues: CSVEGQGGTDTQYF. The CDR3 DNA sequence: TGCAGCGTTGAAGGACAGGGGGGCACAGATACGCAGTATTTT.